Listed below are T cell receptor beta chains from one sample, sequenced in a study of PD-1 blockade in mismatch repair-deficient tumors. The data were produced by immunoSEQ multiplex PCR, yet TCRdb's version contains in-frame clones alone and is incomplete. The sample includes approximately 100,000 clones, 82% of them seen just once. The sample in question was peripheral blood, obtained around 8 months after starting pembrolizumab. These receptors all come from an adult with mismatch repair-deficient cancer. Both conserved end residues are part of each CDR3. D genes are given only for firm matches. The size of a clone is reported for some rows only, either as once, few or many, or as a class for expanded clones.

>.|.|TRBV7-6|TRBJ2-6
CASSLAASARSGANVLTF
TGTGCCAGCAGCTTAGCGGCTAGCGCGCGCTCTGGGGCCAACGTCCTGACTTTC
>.|TRBD1|TRBV19|TRBJ1-4
CASRGQAATNEKLFF
TGTGCCAGTAGGGGACAGGCTGCAACTAATGAAAAACTGTTTTTT
>.|.|TRBV2|TRBJ2-1
CASSERQDGGQFF
TGTGCCAGCAGTGAAAGACAGGACGGGGGGCAGTTCTTC
>few|.|TRBV11-3|TRBJ2-1
CASSSRAVADYNEQFF
TGTGCCAGCAGCTCCAGAGCCGTGGCGGACTACAATGAGCAGTTCTTC
>.|TRBD2|TRBV6-4|TRBJ2-1
CASSVTGGSSNEQFF
TGTGCCAGCAGTGTGACGGGCGGGAGTAGCAATGAGCAGTTCTTC
>.|.|TRBV2|TRBJ2-5
CASSVPRPETQYF
TGTGCCAGCAGTGTCCCTCGTCCAGAGACCCAGTACTTC
>.|TRBD1|TRBV29-1|TRBJ2-7
CSVEGTGTLVGSGSEQYF
TGCAGCGTTGAGGGGACAGGCACTTTAGTGGGATCGGGATCGGAGCAGTACTTC
>.|.|TRBV11-3|TRBJ1-1
CASSSGGGLVTEAFF
TGTGCCAGCAGCTCCGGGGGAGGGTTGGTCACTGAAGCTTTCTTT
>.|TRBD1|TRBV11-2|TRBJ1-4
CASSRQGQGYEKLFF
TGTGCCAGCAGTCGACAGGGACAGGGGTATGAAAAACTGTTTTTT
>.|TRBD1|TRBV6-5|TRBJ2-2
CASRPTGSFTGELFF
TGTGCCAGCAGACCGACAGGGTCGTTCACCGGGGAGCTGTTTTTT
>.|TRBD2|TRBV9|TRBJ2-1
CASSVASGIGNEQFF
TGTGCCAGCAGCGTGGCTAGCGGGATCGGAAATGAGCAGTTCTTC
>.|.|TRBV6-6|TRBJ1-1
CASSRGSRGTEAFF
TGTGCCAGCAGTCGGGGGAGTCGGGGCACTGAAGCTTTCTTT
>few|.|TRBV28|TRBJ1-1
CASSLPPLAFF
TGTGCCAGCAGTCTGCCCCCGCTGGCTTTCTTT
>.|.|TRBV9|TRBJ2-3
CASSVGSTDTDTQYF
TGTGCCAGCAGCGTAGGTAGCACCGACACAGATACGCAGTATTTT
>.|TRBD2|TRBV19|TRBJ2-5
CASSIPGTSGQETQYF
TGTGCCAGTAGTATACCTGGGACTAGCGGTCAAGAGACCCAGTACTTC
>.|.|TRBV19|TRBJ1-3
CASSRQLNWGNTIYF
TGTGCCAGTAGTCGGCAGCTCAACTGGGGAAACACCATATATTTT
>.|.|TRBV10-3|TRBJ1-2
CAISEAGASYGYTF
TGTGCCATCAGTGAGGCGGGGGCAAGCTATGGCTACACCTTC
>.|.|TRBV5-6|TRBJ2-7
CASSYISGEQYF
TGTGCCAGCAGCTACATCTCCGGCGAGCAGTACTTC
>.|.|TRBV2|TRBJ1-2
CASSSGTDYGYTF
TGTGCCAGCAGTTCCGGGACGGATTATGGCTACACCTTC
>.|.|TRBV11-2|TRBJ2-7
CASSPHGFSYEQYF
TGTGCCAGCAGCCCCCACGGATTCTCCTACGAGCAGTACTTC
>.|TRBD1|TRBV19|TRBJ2-5
CASSGTGGQETQYF
TGTGCCAGTAGTGGGACAGGGGGTCAAGAGACCCAGTACTTC